The 11 T cell receptor beta chains listed next were all sequenced from one sample in a study of T cell responses to AZD1222 COVID-19 vaccine (dated by TCRdb to the early 2020s). The time point label of this sample denotes: baseline before first vaccination. The library was prepared using the immunoSEQ multiplex PCR assay. TCRdb took this table from immuneACCESS and kept in-frame rearrangements with V and J called. Such tables lack part of the clones; where checked against another copy, unresolved V genes explain under half of the gap, and the rest is unexplained. This sample gives roughly 110,000 clones in total; around nine tenths of them show up just once. The ten largest clones add up to under 25% of the sample. Sequences were derived from peripheral blood, sampled on day 0 of AZD1222 vaccination. The receptors were gathered from an adult in good health.

This clone was picked up one time. This sequence joins TRBV18 and TRBJ1-2; TRBD1 matches at 7 bases. The CDR3 loop spans 17 amino acids. Unmatched junction bases numbered 15, after V lost 3 bases and J lost 5 bases. Germline CDR1 KGHSH, CDR2 LQKENI. The CDR3 loop reads CASSPRPDRPRDYGYTF. The CDR3 nucleotides are TGTGCCAGCTCACCCCGCCCGGACAGGCCACGCGATTATGGCTACACCTTC.

The chain employs TRBV15 and TRBJ1-3; no clear D gene. This CDR3 comprises 16 residues. V lost 1 base to trimming and J lost 0 bases, with 10 bases between them. Looked up from germline, CDR1 is LNHNV and CDR2 is YYDKDF (reference sequence). The CDR3 sequence is CATSRVKKSSGNTIYF. DNA of the CDR3: TGTGCCACCAGCAGAGTCAAAAAGAGCTCTGGAAACACCATATATTTT. Combining the CDR3 with reference TRBV15 and TRBJ1-3 gives the whole variable domain DAMVIQNPRYQVTQFGKPVTLSCSQTLNHNVMYWYQQKSSQAPKLLFHYYDKDFNNEADTPDNFQSRRPNTSFCFLDIRSPGLGDTAMYLCATSRVKKSSGNTIYFGEGSWLTVV.

The chain combines TRBV6-1 with TRBJ1-5; a possible D gene is TRBD1 (5 bases). Trimming took off 2 bases at V and 9 bases at J, with 14 bases between the two ends. Germline V CDR1 and CDR2: MNHNS, SASEGT. This CDR3 is 14 amino acids long. The CDR3 loop is CASSELGAQTPQHF. The DNA of the CDR3 is TGTGCCAGCAGTGAATTAGGGGCGCAAACGCCCCAGCATTTT.

The chain carries TRBV7-2 and TRBJ1-2; 9 nucleotides align to TRBD1. This CDR3 comprises 15 residues. The junction had 10 bases not matched to a gene; V was cut back by 3 bases and J by 8 bases. Germline V lookup: CDR1 SGHTA, CDR2 FQGNSA. The DNA for the CDR3 is TGTGCCAGCAGCTTGGGGGGGGACAGGGCTCAGGGCTACACCTTC. Translating it yields CASSLGGDRAQGYTF. Full variable domain (outside the CDR3, taken from reference TRBV7-2 and TRBJ1-2): GAGVSQSPSNKVTEKGKDVELRCDPISGHTALYWYRQSLGQGLEFLIYFQGNSAPDKSGLPSDRFSAERTGGSVSTLTIQRTQQEDSAVYLCASSLGGDRAQGYTFGSGTRLTVV.

The chain has TRBV19 and TRBJ1-2; TRBD1 aligns across 9 bases. Unmatched junction bases numbered 6, after V lost 3 bases and J lost 4 bases. The CDR3 sequence is 15 residues long. Germline V gene data show CDR1 as LNHDA and CDR2 as SQIVND (reference sequence). The chain's CDR3 is CASSIPQQGAYGYTF. The CDR3 bases are TGTGCCAGTAGTATCCCCCAACAGGGGGCCTATGGCTACACCTTC.

The chain uses TRBV20-1 and TRBJ2-1; tentative D call: TRBD2 (7 bases). The germline V gene encodes CDR1 DFQATT and CDR2 SNEGSKA (reference sequence). Trimming took 3 bases from V and 9 from J, leaving 21 bases between them. The CDR3 contains 15 residues. The CDR3 is CSASLGRGGDIEQFF. CDR3 DNA: TGCAGTGCTAGTCTCGGCAGGGGAGGGGACATTGAGCAGTTCTTC.

The chain carries TRBV29-1 and TRBJ2-1; perhaps TRBD1 as D (5 bases). The ends were cut back, 2 bases at V and 3 bases at J, with 5 bases in the middle. CDR3 length: 12 amino acids. The germline CDR1 and CDR2 sequences are SQVTM and ANQGSEA. CDR3 sequence: CSVEQGYNEQFF. In nucleotides, the CDR3 is TGCAGCGTTGAACAGGGCTACAATGAGCAGTTCTTC.

The genes are TRBV7-8 and TRBJ1-6; 9 bases agree with TRBD1. This CDR3 comprises 17 residues. Germline V gene sequence: CDR1 SGHVS, CDR2 FQNEAQ. The trim removed 0 bases at V and 10 bases at J, leaving 10 bases unmatched. The CDR3 sequence is CASSLATGQGIQSPLHF. The CDR3 nucleotides read TGTGCCAGCAGCTTAGCGACCGGACAGGGGATACAGTCACCCCTCCACTTT.

The chain couples TRBV5-6 to TRBJ2-5; D is unclear. Germline V gene lookup returns CDR1 SGHDT and CDR2 YYEEEE. The CDR3 is made up of 13 amino acids. V lost 0 bases to trimming and J lost 4 bases, with 7 bases between them. The DNA for the CDR3 is TGTGCCAGCAGCTTGGGTACGGGAGAGACCCAGTACTTC. Protein sequence: CASSLGTGETQYF.

The chain couples TRBV5-1 to TRBJ2-4; no firm D call. Per the germline V gene, CDR1 is SGHRS and CDR2 is YFSETQ. The V gene lost 5 bases and the J gene lost 0 bases, with 15 bases spanning the gap. There are 16 residues in the CDR3. CDR3 DNA: TGCGCCAGCAGTAAAGGGAACTATCTAGCCAAAAACATTCAGTACTTC. Translation: CASSKGNYLAKNIQYF.

V usage is TRBV6-2 or TRBV6-3 and J usage is TRBJ1-5; 7 bases match TRBD1. Germline V CDR1 and CDR2: MNHEY, SVGEGT. The CDR3 spans 14 residues. Trimming cost V 4 bases and J 4 bases; bases outside gene matches: 4. The DNA of the CDR3 is TGTGCCAGCAGTTCGGGACAGACAAATCAGCCCCAGCATTTT. It encodes CASSSGQTNQPQHF.